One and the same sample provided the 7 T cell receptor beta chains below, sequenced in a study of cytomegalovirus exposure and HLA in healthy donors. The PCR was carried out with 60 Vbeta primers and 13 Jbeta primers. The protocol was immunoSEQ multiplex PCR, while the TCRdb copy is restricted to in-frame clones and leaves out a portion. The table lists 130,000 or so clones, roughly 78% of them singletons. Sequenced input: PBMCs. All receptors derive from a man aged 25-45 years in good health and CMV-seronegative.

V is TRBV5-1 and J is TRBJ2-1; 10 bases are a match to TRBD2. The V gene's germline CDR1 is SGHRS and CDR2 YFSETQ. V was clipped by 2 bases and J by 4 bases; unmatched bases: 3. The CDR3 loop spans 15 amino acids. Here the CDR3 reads CASSFTSGAYNEQFF. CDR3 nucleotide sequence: TGCGCCAGCAGCTTCACTAGCGGGGCTTACAATGAGCAGTTCTTC.

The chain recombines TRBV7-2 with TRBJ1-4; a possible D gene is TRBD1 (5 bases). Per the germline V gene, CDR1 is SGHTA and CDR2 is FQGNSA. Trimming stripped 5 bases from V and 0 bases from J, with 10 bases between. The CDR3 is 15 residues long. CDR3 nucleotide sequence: TGTGCCAGCAGCGACAGAATCGCAACTAATGAAAAACTGTTTTTT. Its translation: CASSDRIATNEKLFF. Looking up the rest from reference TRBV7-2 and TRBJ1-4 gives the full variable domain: GAGVSQSPSNKVTEKGKDVELRCDPISGHTALYWYRQSLGQGLEFLIYFQGNSAPDKSGLPSDRFSAERTGGSVSTLTIQRTQQEDSAVYLCASSDRIATNEKLFFGSGTQLSVL.

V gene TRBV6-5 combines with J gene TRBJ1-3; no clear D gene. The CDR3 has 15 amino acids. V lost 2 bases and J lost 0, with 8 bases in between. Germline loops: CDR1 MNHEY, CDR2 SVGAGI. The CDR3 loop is CASSYDGSSGNTIYF. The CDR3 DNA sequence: TGTGCCAGCAGTTACGATGGGAGCTCTGGAAACACCATATATTTT.

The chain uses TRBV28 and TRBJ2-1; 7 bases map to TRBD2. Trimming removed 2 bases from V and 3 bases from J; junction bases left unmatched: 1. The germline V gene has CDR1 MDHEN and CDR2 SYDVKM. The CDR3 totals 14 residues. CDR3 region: CASSLPGGYNEQFF. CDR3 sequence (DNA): TGTGCCAGCAGTTTACCGGGGGGCTACAATGAGCAGTTCTTC.

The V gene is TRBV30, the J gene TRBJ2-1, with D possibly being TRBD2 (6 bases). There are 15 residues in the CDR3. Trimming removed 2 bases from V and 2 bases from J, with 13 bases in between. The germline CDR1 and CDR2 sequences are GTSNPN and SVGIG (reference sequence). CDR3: CAWSRAGSAYNEQFF. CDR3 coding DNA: TGTGCCTGGAGTCGCGCGGGGTCGGCCTACAATGAGCAGTTCTTC.

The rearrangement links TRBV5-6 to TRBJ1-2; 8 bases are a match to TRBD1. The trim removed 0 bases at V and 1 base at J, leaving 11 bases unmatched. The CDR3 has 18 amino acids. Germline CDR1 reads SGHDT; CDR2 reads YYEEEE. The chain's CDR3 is CASSLAGSGGQYNYGYTF. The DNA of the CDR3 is TGTGCCAGCAGCTTGGCCGGGTCAGGGGGCCAATATAACTATGGCTACACCTTC.

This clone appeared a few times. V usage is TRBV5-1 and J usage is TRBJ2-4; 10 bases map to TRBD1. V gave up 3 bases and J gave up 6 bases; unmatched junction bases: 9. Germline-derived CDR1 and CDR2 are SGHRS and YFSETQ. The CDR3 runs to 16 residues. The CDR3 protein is CASSSGQGSLGNIQYF. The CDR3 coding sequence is TGCGCCAGCAGCTCGGGACAGGGGAGTTTAGGAAACATTCAGTACTTC.